The entry below gives a single T cell receptor beta chain sequence along with its context. Its antigen specificity is not known. The record has no base qualities; no much larger clone is one base away. The treatment or condition label for this specimen denotes: in vitro stimulation with specific CMV peptide epitopes to enrich CMV-specific T cells. Sequencing relied on an Illumina HiSeq 1500. TCRdb trimmed the raw reads at Q25, called clones with MiXCR and kept productive beta chains. Rows are combined by CDR3 protein, so each entry shows the most common genes and DNA. The sample profile shows 570,000 or so distinct CDR3 sequences; approximately 40% of them were found once. The biggest ten clones account for 48% of the sample. The data were obtained in a study of T cell repertoires in cytomegalovirus infection (dated by TCRdb to between 2018 and 2021). As for the study more broadly: The peptide stimulations were aimed at well-studied HLA-B-restricted epitopes as well as recently identified HLA-C-restricted CMV epitopes, whose presentation resists viral immunomodulation. The HLA type of each donor mattered for the analysis, because public TCR beta signatures pointed to carriage of CMV infection along with the matching HLA type.

Overall results and qualifications from the work: In both this cohort and an independent cohort of a few hundred donors, the cumulative frequency of public TCR beta family members distinguished carriers of CMV infection plus the relevant HLA type. In the ex vivo response, HLA-C-restricted CMV-specific TCR beta clonotypes were dominant, and in two of eight donors the single most frequent clonotype came from this HLA-C-restricted group.

Measured from the cysteine to the phenylalanine, the CDR3 is 12 residues long. The CDR3 DNA has 36 bases and is translated from base 1. From the germline V gene, CDR1 is SNHLY and CDR2 is FYNNEI. Cut back by 5 bases and 7 bases, the V and J ends lie 9 bases apart. This sample comprised cultured PBMCs, obtained from culture after CMV antigen stimulation. The source of this sequence is a human donor in good health (CMV status not recorded). Some clones in this sample may be carry-over from other donors' samples. The V and J segments used are TRBV2 and TRBJ1-5; perhaps TRBD1 is the D gene, with 6 bases matching. The DNA is as follows: TGTGCCAGCAGTCCGGACAGACAGCCCCAGCATTTT. It codes for CASSPDRQPQHF.